The source of this TCR beta chain is a study of identical twins. TCRdb re-called the 5' RACE reads with MiXCR, one entry per CDR3 protein. Here the sample spans hundreds of thousands of distinct CDR3 sequences, 20% to 25% being singletons. V dropped 6 bases and J dropped 5 bases, with 13 bases sitting between them. The CDR3 loop spans 14 amino acids. These same data were also listed under a study on T cells expressing NK-cell markers. That source adds: Within the sequenced cohort of eight donors, seven exhibited HCMV seropositivity and one was seronegative. It is unclear if expanded NKG2C-expressing clones target HCMV antigens.

The J gene is TRBJ2-2, the V gene TRBV12-3 or TRBV12-4; maybe TRBD1 (5 bases). The receptor's source is a woman younger than 30 in good health. Sequenced material: CD4+ T cells sorted from blood. The CDR3 sequence is CASSSRGTTGELFF. In DNA form, the CDR3 reads TGTGCCAGCAGCTCAAGGGGTACGACCGGGGAGCTGTTTTTT.